This T cell receptor beta chain was retrieved from a study of shared clonotypes between healthy human individuals. The protocol was immunoSEQ multiplex PCR, while the TCRdb copy is restricted to in-frame clones and leaves out a portion. The sample carries roughly 2.5 million clones, around nine tenths recorded once. Per the germline V gene, CDR1 is SEHNR and CDR2 is FQNEAQ (reference sequence). The V gene end was trimmed by 2 bases and the J gene end by 4 bases; junction bases not matched to a gene: 3. This CDR3 has 14 residues. The table lists this clone with a count of one. Input material: naive CD4+ T cells sorted from blood. This sample's subset: CD45RA+ positively selected. J is TRBJ1-1 and V is TRBV7-9, with 8 positions matching TRBD1. This TCR was sampled from a young man in good health. The CDR3 nucleotides are TGTGCCAGCAGCTTACGGACAGGGTCCACTGAAGCTTTCTTT. This gives the protein CASSLRTGSTEAFF.